The 18 T cell receptor beta chains below were found in one sample sequenced in a study of blood T cell repertoires in COVID-19. Libraries were prepared by immunoSEQ multiplex PCR; TCRdb keeps only in-frame clonotypes and omits some of them. Of some 180,000 clones in the sample, nearly 90% were seen once. The sequenced sample consisted of peripheral blood. The receptor source for this set is a man aged 55-75 years with active or convalescent COVID-19.

The chain links TRBV3-1 (or the pseudogene TRBV3-2) to TRBJ2-1; D might be TRBD2 (6 bases). V dropped 2 bases and J dropped 2 bases, with 10 bases sitting between them. The CDR3 consists of 15 residues. CDR1 LGHDT and CDR2 YNNKEL come from the germline V gene (reference sequence). CDR3 amino acids: CASSQLAGPYNEQFF. Here the CDR3 DNA reads TGTGCCAGCAGCCAATTGGCGGGGCCCTACAATGAGCAGTTCTTC.

The gene calls are TRBV4-1 and TRBJ2-7; D may be TRBD2 (6 bases). CDR3 length: 18 amino acids. V lost 1 base and J lost 0, with 19 bases in between. Germline CDR1 reads MGHRA; CDR2 reads YSYEKL. CDR3 protein: CASSQGIFSGVSSYEQYF. For the CDR3, the DNA is TGCGCCAGCAGCCAAGGGATTTTCTCGGGGGTCAGCTCCTACGAGCAGTACTTC.

The V gene is TRBV7-9, the J gene TRBJ1-1; 10 bases align to TRBD1. This CDR3 is built from 15 residues. Germline V gene lookup returns CDR1 SEHNR and CDR2 FQNEAQ (reference sequence). V gave up 5 bases and J gave up 5 bases; unmatched junction bases: 8. In DNA, the CDR3 is TGTGCCAGCAGCCTTTGGACAGGGGGGCGTACTGAAGCTTTCTTT. This sequence encodes CASSLWTGGRTEAFF.

This rearrangement joins TRBV6-5 to TRBJ1-5; D is unresolved. Germline CDR1 is MNHEY and CDR2 is SVGAGI. Deletions cut 6 bases from V and 7 bases from J, with 10 bases between. The CDR3 length is 12 residues. CDR3 protein: CASRKEEQPQHF. For the CDR3, the DNA is TGTGCCAGCAGAAAGGAGGAGCAGCCCCAGCATTTT.

The V gene is TRBV7-2, the J gene TRBJ2-3, with TRBD2 matching 13 bases. Germline assignment: CDR1 SGHTA and CDR2 FQGNSA. Trimming cost V 4 bases and J 4 bases; bases outside gene matches: 5. CDR3 length: 16 amino acids. The CDR3 here is CASSSAGLAGADTQYF. In DNA form, the CDR3 reads TGTGCCAGCAGCTCGGCCGGACTAGCGGGGGCAGATACGCAGTATTTT. Full variable domain (outside the CDR3, taken from reference TRBV7-2 and TRBJ2-3): GAGVSQSPSNKVTEKGKDVELRCDPISGHTALYWYRQSLGQGLEFLIYFQGNSAPDKSGLPSDRFSAERTGGSVSTLTIQRTQQEDSAVYLCASSSAGLAGADTQYFGPGTRLTVL.

The gene calls are TRBV5-8 and TRBJ2-3; 10 bases fit TRBD2. In germline, CDR1 is SGHTS, CDR2 YDEGEE. The CDR3 sequence is 16 residues long. V gave up 4 bases and J gave up 0 bases; unmatched junction bases: 5. The CDR3 bases are TGTGCCAGCAGCGACGGACTAGCGGCTAGCACAGATACGCAGTATTTT. It yields the protein CASSDGLAASTDTQYF.

The chain recombines TRBV11-2 with TRBJ1-1; 7 nucleotides match TRBD1. The trim removed 6 bases at V and 7 bases at J, leaving 5 bases unmatched. Germline CDR1 and CDR2: SGHAT and FQNNGV. The CDR3 runs 12 residues. The CDR3 nucleotides are TGTGCCAGCAGGGGCAGGGGGAATGAAGCTTTCTTT. Translation gives CASRGRGNEAFF. Variable domain in full (rest from reference TRBV11-2 and TRBJ1-1): EAGVAQSPRYKIIEKRQSVAFWCNPISGHATLYWYQQILGQGPKLLIQFQNNGVVDDSQLPKDRFSAERLKGVDSTLKIQPAKLEDSAVYLCASRGRGNEAFFGQGTRLTVV.

Comment on this clone: The sample carries other DNA sequences with the same CDR3. V gene TRBV5-1 combines with J gene TRBJ2-1, with 11 bases lining up with TRBD1. The CDR3 contains 14 residues. Losses at the gene ends were 3 bases for V and 6 bases for J; bases not matched to a gene: 2. Germline CDR1 SGHRS, CDR2 YFSETQ. The CDR3 sequence: CASSSGTGGNEQFF. Here the CDR3 DNA reads TGCGCCAGCAGCTCGGGGACAGGGGGCAATGAGCAGTTCTTC.

This clone was detected a few times. Sequence at one end of the junction differs from germline and may be a read error. The chain is built from TRBV6-1 and TRBJ1-2, with D hard to call. This CDR3 region has 15 residues. Germline V CDR1 and CDR2: MNHNS, SASEGT. As DNA, the CDR3 is TGTGCCAGCAGCGAAGCGGGAGTCCGATCCTATGGCTACACCTTC. Translating it yields CASSEAGVRSYGYTF.

The V and J genes are TRBV30 and TRBJ2-5; D uncertain. The V end was cut by 6 bases, the J end by 7 bases, with 18 bases between. The CDR3 is 13 residues long. Germline V gives CDR1 GTSNPN, CDR2 SVGIG (reference sequence). The CDR3 nucleotides are TGTGCCTGCCACCAGGTTAGAGTGGGGACCCAGTACTTC. Encoded protein: CACHQVRVGTQYF. Combining the CDR3 with reference TRBV30 and TRBJ2-5 gives the whole variable domain SQTIHQWPATLVQPVGSPLSLECTVEGTSNPNLYWYRQAAGRGLQLLFYSVGIGQISSEVPQNLSASRPQDRQFILSSKKLLLSDSGFYLCACHQVRVGTQYFGPGTRLLVL.

The chain joins TRBV23-1 to TRBJ2-2; 16 positions match TRBD2. TRBV23-1 is marked as an open reading frame, function uncertain. CDR3 length equals 17 residues. V lost 8 bases to trimming and J lost 3 bases; unmatched junction nucleotides: 6. The CDR3 loop is CASRGLAGGRHTGELFF. CDR3 DNA sequence: TGCGCCAGCCGGGGACTAGCGGGGGGGCGTCACACCGGGGAGCTGTTTTTT.

The chain uses TRBV19 and TRBJ2-3, with 11 bases matching TRBD2. Trimming removed 4 bases from V and 4 bases from J; junction bases left unmatched: 4. CDR1 and CDR2 from the germline V gene are LNHDA and SQIVND (reference sequence). CDR3 length equals 15 residues. In DNA form, the CDR3 reads TGTGCCAGTAGTACCGGGACTAGCGGCGCAGATACGCAGTATTTT. Its translation: CASSTGTSGADTQYF.

This chain connects TRBV6-5 to TRBJ2-1; 10 nucleotides align to TRBD2. The CDR3 loop spans 15 amino acids. From germline, CDR1 is MNHEY and CDR2 SVGAGI. J was trimmed by 4 bases and V by 4 bases; bases with no gene match: 4. For the CDR3, the DNA is TGTGCCAGCAGTTTAGGACTAGCGGAATACAATGAGCAGTTCTTC. Residues: CASSLGLAEYNEQFF.

This sequence joins TRBV14 and TRBJ1-2; D gene ambiguous. The CDR3 has 13 amino acids. The V end was cut by 2 bases, the J end by 4 bases, with 8 bases between. Germline V CDR1 and CDR2: SGHDN, FVKESK. The DNA for the CDR3 is TGTGCCAGCAGCCAAACATCTCTCTATGGCTACACCTTC. It specifies CASSQTSLYGYTF.

V and J are TRBV10-1 and TRBJ2-2, with TRBD1 as a possible D gene (5 bases). V shed 5 bases and J shed 4 bases, with 17 bases lying between them. CDR1 and CDR2 (germline): WNHNN, SYGVQD (reference sequence). The length of the CDR3 is 16 residues. The CDR3 reads CASSPRTTSFTGELFF. CDR3 sequence (DNA): TGCGCCAGCAGTCCCCGGACAACAAGCTTCACCGGGGAGCTGTTTTTT.

The chain joins TRBV2 to TRBJ1-5; TRBD1 matches 8 bases. Per germline, CDR1 SNHLY and CDR2 FYNNEI. V trimming: 11 bases; J trimming: 3 bases; junction bases outside the gene matches: 6. The CDR3 is 13 amino acids. The CDR3 sequence is CAGTGQLNQPQHF. The CDR3 DNA follows: TGTGCCGGGACAGGACAACTCAATCAGCCCCAGCATTTT.

This clone was detected only a few times. The chain couples TRBV24-1 to TRBJ2-5; the match to TRBD2 covers 9 bases. From germline, CDR1 is KGHDR and CDR2 SFDVKD. The CDR3 runs 16 residues. V trimming: 5 bases; J trimming: 3 bases; junction bases outside the gene matches: 9. The CDR3 loop is CATSGSAGGKEETQYF. CDR3 coding DNA: TGTGCCACCAGTGGCTCAGCGGGGGGTAAGGAAGAGACCCAGTACTTC.

The rearrangement links TRBV10-2 to TRBJ2-5, with 7 nucleotides matching TRBD1. The CDR3 is 13 amino acids. Per the germline V gene, CDR1 is WSHSY and CDR2 is SAAADI. Trimming took 11 bases from V and 1 from J; bases not matched to a gene: 7. CDR3 protein: CAATGAGQETQYF. The CDR3, as DNA: TGCGCCGCAACAGGGGCGGGCCAAGAGACCCAGTACTTC.